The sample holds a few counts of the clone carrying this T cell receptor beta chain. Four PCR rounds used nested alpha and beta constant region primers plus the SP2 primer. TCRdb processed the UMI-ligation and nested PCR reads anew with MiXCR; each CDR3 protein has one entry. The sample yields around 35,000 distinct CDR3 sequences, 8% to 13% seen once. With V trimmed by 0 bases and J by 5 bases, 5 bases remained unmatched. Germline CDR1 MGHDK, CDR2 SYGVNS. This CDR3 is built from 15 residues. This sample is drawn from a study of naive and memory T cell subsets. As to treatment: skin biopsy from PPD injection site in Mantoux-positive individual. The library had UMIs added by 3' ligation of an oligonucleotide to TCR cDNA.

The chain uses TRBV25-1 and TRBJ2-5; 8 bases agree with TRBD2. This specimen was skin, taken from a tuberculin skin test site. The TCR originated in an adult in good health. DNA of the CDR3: TGTGCCAGCAGTGAATATCGGGGGGGGCGGGAGACCCAGTACTTC. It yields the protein CASSEYRGGRETQYF.